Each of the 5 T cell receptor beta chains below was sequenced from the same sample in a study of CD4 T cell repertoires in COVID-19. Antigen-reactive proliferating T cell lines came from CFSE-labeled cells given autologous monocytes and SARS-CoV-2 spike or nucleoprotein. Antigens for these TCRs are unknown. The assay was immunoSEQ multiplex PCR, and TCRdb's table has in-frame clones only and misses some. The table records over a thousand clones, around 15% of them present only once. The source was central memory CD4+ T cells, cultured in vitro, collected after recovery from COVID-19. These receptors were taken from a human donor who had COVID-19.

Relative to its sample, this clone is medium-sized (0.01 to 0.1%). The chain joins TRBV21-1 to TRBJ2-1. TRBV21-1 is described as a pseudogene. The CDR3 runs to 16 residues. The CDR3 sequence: CASSKDHFVSYNEQFF. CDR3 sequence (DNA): TGTGCCAGCAGCAAAGATCATTTCGTCTCCTACAATGAGCAGTTCTTC.

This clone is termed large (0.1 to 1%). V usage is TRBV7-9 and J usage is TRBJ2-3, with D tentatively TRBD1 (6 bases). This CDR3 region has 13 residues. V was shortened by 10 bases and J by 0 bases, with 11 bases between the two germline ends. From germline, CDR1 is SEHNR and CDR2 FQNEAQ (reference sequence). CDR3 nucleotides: TGTGCCACAGTGCAGGGGAGCACAGATACGCAGTATTTT. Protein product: CATVQGSTDTQYF.

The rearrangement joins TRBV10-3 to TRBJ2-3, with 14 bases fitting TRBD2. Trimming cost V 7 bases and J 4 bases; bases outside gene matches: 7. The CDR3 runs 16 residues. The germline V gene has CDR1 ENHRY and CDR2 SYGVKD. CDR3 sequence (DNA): TGTGCCATCAACCCCGGACTAGCGGGGGGTGCAGATACGCAGTATTTT. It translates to CAINPGLAGGADTQYF.

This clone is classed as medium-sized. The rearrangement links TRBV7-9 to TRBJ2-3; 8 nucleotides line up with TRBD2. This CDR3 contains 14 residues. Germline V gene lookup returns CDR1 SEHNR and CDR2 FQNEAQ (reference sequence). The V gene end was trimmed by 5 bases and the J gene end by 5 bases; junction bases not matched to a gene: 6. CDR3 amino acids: CASSLSGSGDTQYF. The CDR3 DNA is TGTGCCAGCAGCCTCAGCGGGAGTGGAGATACGCAGTATTTT.

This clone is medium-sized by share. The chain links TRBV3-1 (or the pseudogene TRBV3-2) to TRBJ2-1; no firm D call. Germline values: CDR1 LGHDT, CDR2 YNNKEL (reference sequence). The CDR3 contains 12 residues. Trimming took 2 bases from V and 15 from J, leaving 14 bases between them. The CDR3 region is CASSQPGVGLFF. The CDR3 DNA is TGTGCCAGCAGCCAACCCGGTGTCGGATTGTTCTTC.